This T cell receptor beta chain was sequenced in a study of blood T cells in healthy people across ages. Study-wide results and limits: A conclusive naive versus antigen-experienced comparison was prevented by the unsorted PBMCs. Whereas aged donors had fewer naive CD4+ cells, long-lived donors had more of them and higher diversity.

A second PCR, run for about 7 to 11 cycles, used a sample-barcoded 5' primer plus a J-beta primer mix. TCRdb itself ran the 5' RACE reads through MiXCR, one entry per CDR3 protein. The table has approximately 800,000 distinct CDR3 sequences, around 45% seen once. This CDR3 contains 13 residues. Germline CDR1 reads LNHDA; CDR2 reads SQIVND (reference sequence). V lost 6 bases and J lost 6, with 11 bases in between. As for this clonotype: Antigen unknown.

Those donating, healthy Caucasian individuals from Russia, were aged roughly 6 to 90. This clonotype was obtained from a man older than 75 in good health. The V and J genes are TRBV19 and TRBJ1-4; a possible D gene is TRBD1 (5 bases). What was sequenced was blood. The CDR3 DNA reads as TGTGCCAGTAGAGGGACGGCTCATGAAAAACTGTTTTTT. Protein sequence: CASRGTAHEKLFF.